The TCR beta chain under discussion was sequenced for a study of T-cell reconstitution after alpha-beta-depleted transplantation in children. General study findings and limits: The study traced high day-60 TCRbeta diversity in some patients to surviving recipient T cells and thymic progenitors.

Preparation of the TCRbeta library involved a method that used unique molecular identifiers. TCRdb reanalysed the PCR reads using MiXCR and keeps one entry per CDR3 protein. The data contain roughly 100,000 distinct CDR3 sequences, 6% to 9% of them seen just once; the ten biggest clones take up around 15%. The trim removed 0 bases at V and 4 bases at J, leaving 2 bases unmatched. The germline V gene encodes CDR1 SGHVS and CDR2 FQNEAQ. CDR3 size: 15 residues. This clonotype was observed many times. The antigen is not known. The specimen comprised PBMCs, sampled before TCRalphabeta/CD19-depleted stem cell transplant. The genes are TRBV7-8 and TRBJ2-7; 11 bases fit TRBD1. The clonotype comes from a boy aged 2 to 10 with acute lymphoblastic leukemia, due to receive a stem cell transplant. The CDR3 nucleotides read TGTGCCAGCAGCTTAGCGGGACAGGGGGGATACGAGCAGTACTTC. This translates into CASSLAGQGGYEQYF.